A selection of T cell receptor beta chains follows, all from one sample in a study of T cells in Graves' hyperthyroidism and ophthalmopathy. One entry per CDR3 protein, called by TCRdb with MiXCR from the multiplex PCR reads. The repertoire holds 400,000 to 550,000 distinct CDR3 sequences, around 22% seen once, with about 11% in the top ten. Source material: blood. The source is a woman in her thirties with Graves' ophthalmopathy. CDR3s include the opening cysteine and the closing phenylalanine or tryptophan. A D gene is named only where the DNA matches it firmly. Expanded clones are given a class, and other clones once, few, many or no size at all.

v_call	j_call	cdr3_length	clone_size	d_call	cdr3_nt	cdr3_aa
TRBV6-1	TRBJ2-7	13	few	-	TGTGCCAGCAGTGAAGCAACAGACTACGAGCAGTACTTC	CASSEATDYEQYF
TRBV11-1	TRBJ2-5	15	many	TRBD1	TGTGCCAGCACTCGAGGGGACAGGGGGCCGGAGACCCAGTACTTC	CASTRGDRGPETQYF
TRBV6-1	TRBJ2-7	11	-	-	TGTGCCAGCAGCCCTGGGATCGAGCAGTACTTC	CASSPGIEQYF
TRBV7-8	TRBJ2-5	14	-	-	TGTGCCAGCAGCGTATTGACATCCCGAGAGACCCAGTACTTC	CASSVLTSRETQYF
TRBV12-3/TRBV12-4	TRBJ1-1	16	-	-	TGTGCCAGCAGACCGGCGGGACGGGATTTAGGTTCTGAAGCTTTCTTT	CASRPAGRDLGSEAFF
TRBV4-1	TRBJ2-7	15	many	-	TGCGCCAGCAGCCAAGAGCCGACAAGGTCCTACGAGCAGTACTTC	CASSQEPTRSYEQYF
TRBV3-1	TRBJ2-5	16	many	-	TGTGCCAGCAGCCAAGATAGGAACGGGGTCCAAGAGACCCAGTACTTC	CASSQDRNGVQETQYF
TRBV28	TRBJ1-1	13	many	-	TGTGCCAGCAGTTTGAATGGTGGAGGTGAAGCTTTCTTT	CASSLNGGGEAFF
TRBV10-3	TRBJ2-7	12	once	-	TGTGCCACCAGACTGGCAGAATACGAGCAGTACTTC	CATRLAEYEQYF
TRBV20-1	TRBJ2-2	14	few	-	TGCAGTGCTAGGGGGACATCGAACACCGGGGAGCTGTTTTTT	CSARGTSNTGELFF
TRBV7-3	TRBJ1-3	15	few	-	TGTGCCAGCAGCTTAACTGCCAGGTCCGGAAACACCATATATTTT	CASSLTARSGNTIYF
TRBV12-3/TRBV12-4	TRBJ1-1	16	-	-	TGTGCCAGCAGTTTAGGGCTGGGACACCTGAACACTGAAGCTTTCTTT	CASSLGLGHLNTEAFF
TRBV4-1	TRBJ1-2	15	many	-	TGCGCCAGCAGCGAAACACCACAGGCGAACTATGGCTACACCTTC	CASSETPQANYGYTF
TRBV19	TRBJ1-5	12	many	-	TGTGCCAGTAGTATCGCCGTAGGGCCCCAGCATTTT	CASSIAVGPQHF
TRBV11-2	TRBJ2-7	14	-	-	TGTGCCAGCAGCTTAGTCCGGACTCCCTACGAGCAGTACTTC	CASSLVRTPYEQYF
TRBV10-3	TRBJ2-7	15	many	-	TGTGCCATCAGTGAGGGACAGCCGAGCTCCTACGAGCAGTACTTC	CAISEGQPSSYEQYF
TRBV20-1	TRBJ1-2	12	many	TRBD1	TGCAGTGCGCCCGGGACAGTCTATGGCTACACCTTC	CSAPGTVYGYTF
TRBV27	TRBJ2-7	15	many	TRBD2	TGTGCCAGCAGCCTGCCGGGACTAGCCTTGTACGAGCAGTACTTC	CASSLPGLALYEQYF
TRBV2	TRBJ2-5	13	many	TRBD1	TGTGCCGGGACAGGGAGCCGGGGGGAGACCCAGTACTTC	CAGTGSRGETQYF
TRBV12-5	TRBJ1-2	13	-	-	TGTGCTAGTGGTTTGATGGAGGACTATGGCTACACCTTC	CASGLMEDYGYTF
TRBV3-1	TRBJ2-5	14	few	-	TGTGCCAGCAGCGCCCGTCGGTACCAAGAGACCCAGTACTTC	CASSARRYQETQYF
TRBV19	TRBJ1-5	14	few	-	TGTGCCCCAAAGTTAGGGCAGGACAATCAGCCCCAGCATTTT	CAPKLGQDNQPQHF
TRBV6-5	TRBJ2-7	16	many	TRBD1	TGTGCCAGCAGTTACGACAAGCGACAGGGGTGGGACGAGCAGTACTTC	CASSYDKRQGWDEQYF
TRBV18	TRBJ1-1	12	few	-	TGTGCCAGCTCACCCAGGGAGACTGAAGCTTTCTTT	CASSPRETEAFF
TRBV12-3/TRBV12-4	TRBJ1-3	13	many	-	TGTGCCAGCAGGAGGGGAGGTGGAAACACCATATATTTT	CASRRGGGNTIYF
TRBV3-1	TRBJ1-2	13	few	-	TGTGCCAGCAGCCAAAACGGGCAGAATGGCTACACCTTC	CASSQNGQNGYTF
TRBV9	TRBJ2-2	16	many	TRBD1	TGTGCCAGCAGCGTAGTGGGACAGGGGTACACCGGGGAGCTGTTTTTT	CASSVVGQGYTGELFF
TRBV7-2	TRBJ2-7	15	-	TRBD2	TGTGCCAGCAGCTTAGGTCCTAGCGGCTTTTACGAGCAGTACTTC	CASSLGPSGFYEQYF
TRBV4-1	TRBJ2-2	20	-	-	TGCGCCAGCAGCCAAGATGGAGGCGGCGGACTAACCATTCGAGGCGGGGAGCTGTTTTTT	CASSQDGGGGLTIRGGELFF
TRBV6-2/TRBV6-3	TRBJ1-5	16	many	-	TGTGCCAGCAGTTACAAGGCAGGGTTCGGCAATCAGCCCCAGCATTTT	CASSYKAGFGNQPQHF
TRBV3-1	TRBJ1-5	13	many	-	TGTGCCAGCTCACAAGGGACCGGTCAGCCCCAGCATTTT	CASSQGTGQPQHF
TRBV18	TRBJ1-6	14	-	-	TGTGCCAGCTCACCGGAAGGGGGGTATTCACCCCTCCACTTT	CASSPEGGYSPLHF
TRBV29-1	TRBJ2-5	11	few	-	TGCAGCACCGACAGAGGGGAGACCCAGTACTTC	CSTDRGETQYF
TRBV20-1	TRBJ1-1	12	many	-	TGCAGTGCAGTAAGGGGGAACACTGAAGCTTTCTTT	CSAVRGNTEAFF
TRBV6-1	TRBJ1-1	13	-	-	TGTGCCTGCGGGCGTGGGGGAGGCGCTGAAGCTTTCTTT	CACGRGGGAEAFF
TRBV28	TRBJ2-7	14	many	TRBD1	TGTGCCAGCAGTTTCCGGACAGGGGAGTACGAGCAGTACTTC	CASSFRTGEYEQYF
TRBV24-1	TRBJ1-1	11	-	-	TGTGCCACCAGTGATTTAGGCGAAGCTTTCTTT	CATSDLGEAFF
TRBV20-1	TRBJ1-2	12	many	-	TGCAGTGCGGGGGGGCTTTCCGATGGCTACACCTTC	CSAGGLSDGYTF
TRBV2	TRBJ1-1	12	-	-	TGTGCCAGCTGGTTTGTGAACACTGAAGCTTTCTTT	CASWFVNTEAFF
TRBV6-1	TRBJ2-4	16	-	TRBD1	TGTGCCAGCAGTGGCGGGACAGGGGGGGCCAAAAACATTAAGTACTTC	CASSGGTGGAKNIKYF
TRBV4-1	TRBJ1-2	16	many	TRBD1	TGCGCCAGCAGCCAGGCTGGGGACAGCGTTAACTATGGCTACACCTTC	CASSQAGDSVNYGYTF
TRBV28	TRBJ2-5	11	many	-	TGTGCCAGCAGCAGAGAAGAGACCCAGTACTTC	CASSREETQYF
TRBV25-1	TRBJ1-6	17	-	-	TGTGCCAGCAGTGAACTTCAAGGCTCGGGGATTAATCCACCCCTCCACTTT	CASSELQGSGINPPLHF
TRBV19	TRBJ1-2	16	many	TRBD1	TGTGCCAGTGCCCTCTTGACCGGGACAGGGGCCTATGGCTACACCTTC	CASALLTGTGAYGYTF
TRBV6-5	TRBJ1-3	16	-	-	TGTGCCAGCAGTTCCGGGACGGCCAACTCTGGAAACACCATATATTTT	CASSSGTANSGNTIYF
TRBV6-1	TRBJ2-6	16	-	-	TGTGCCAGCAACCGGGACATAAGCTCTGGGGCCAACGTCCTGACTTTC	CASNRDISSGANVLTF
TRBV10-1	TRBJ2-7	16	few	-	TGCGCCAGCAGTGAGTCGATCGGGACACTATCCTACGAGCAGTACTTC	CASSESIGTLSYEQYF
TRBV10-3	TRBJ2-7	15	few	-	TGTGCCATCAGTGAGTCGAATAGCGGAGGGGGCGAGCAGTACTTC	CAISESNSGGGEQYF
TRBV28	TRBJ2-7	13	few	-	TGTGCCAGCAGTTGGGCGACAAGCTACGAGCAGTACTTC	CASSWATSYEQYF
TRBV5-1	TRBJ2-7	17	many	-	TGCGCCAGCAGCTTGGAAGGAGATCCGCCCCTTCTCTACGAGCAGTACTTC	CASSLEGDPPLLYEQYF
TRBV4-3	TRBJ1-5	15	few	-	TGCGCCAGCAGCCAAGATTGGCATAGCAATCAGCCCCAGCATTTT	CASSQDWHSNQPQHF
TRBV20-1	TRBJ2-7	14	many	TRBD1	TGCAGTGCTAGTTCACAGGGGGCTGGCTACGAGCAGTACTTC	CSASSQGAGYEQYF
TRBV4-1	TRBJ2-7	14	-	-	TGTGCCAGCAGCCAAGTTATCTGGGCCCCCGAGCAGTACTTC	CASSQVIWAPEQYF
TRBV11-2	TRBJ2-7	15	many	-	TGTGCCAGCAGCTCTTTCGCGGGGTTTACCTACGAGCAGTACTTC	CASSSFAGFTYEQYF
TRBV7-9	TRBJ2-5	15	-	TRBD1	TGTGCCAGCAACTCTCGAGGGGGCGGTCCAGAGACCCAGTACTTC	CASNSRGGGPETQYF
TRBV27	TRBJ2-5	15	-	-	TGTGCCAGCAGTTTATCTAGGGGGGGCGGAGAGACTAAGTACTTC	CASSLSRGGGETKYF
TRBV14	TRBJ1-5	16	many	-	TGTGCCAGCAGCCAAGATGGAGGGGCAGGGAAAGAGCCCCAGCATTTT	CASSQDGGAGKEPQHF